Shown below are 19 T cell receptor beta chains from a single sample sequenced in a study of Tregs in tolerant kidney transplant recipients. Profiling relied on immunoSEQ multiplex PCR, and the TCRdb table lists in-frame clones only, not all of them. The profile shows 110,000 or so clones, roughly 90% of them singletons. The sample in question was CD4+ T cells from blood, obtained before the transplant. These TCRs come from a human donor who received a combined kidney and bone marrow transplant.

The CDR3 nucleotides are TGTGCCTGGAGTGTAGGGGTAGGGCAGTACTTC. Residues: CAWSVGVGQYF. This chain uses TRBV30 with TRBJ2-7; weak D call: TRBD1 (5 bases). Germline V gene data show CDR1 as GTSNPN and CDR2 as SVGIG (reference sequence). This CDR3 region has 11 residues. V lost 0 bases, J lost 9 bases, and 9 bases lay in between.

V gene TRBV6-1 combines with J gene TRBJ2-7, with a possible D match to TRBD2 (7 bases). CDR3 length: 15 amino acids. V was clipped by 7 bases and J by 0 bases, with 16 bases between them. The germline CDR1 and CDR2 sequences are MNHNS and SASEGT. CDR3 region: CASTKRGGGSYEQYF. For the CDR3, the DNA is TGTGCCAGCACCAAAAGAGGGGGGGGCTCCTACGAGCAGTACTTC.

The gene calls are TRBV6-4 and TRBJ1-1; TRBD1 might be the D (6 bases). This CDR3 region has 13 residues. The germline V gene encodes CDR1 MRHNA and CDR2 SNTAGT. Trimming removed 3 bases at V and 5 bases at J, with 10 bases between. The CDR3 is CASSEARGTEAFF. For the CDR3, the DNA is TGTGCCAGCAGTGAAGCCAGGGGTACTGAAGCTTTCTTT.

The V call is TRBV6-6, the J call TRBJ2-5, with 10 bases fitting TRBD2. Germline CDR1 and CDR2: MNHNY and SVGAGI (reference sequence). The CDR3 is 15 residues long. With V trimmed by 6 bases and J by 5 bases, 9 bases remained unmatched. This CDR3 reads CASRPAGGPRETQYF. CDR3 nucleotide sequence: TGTGCCAGCAGGCCAGCGGGAGGGCCTCGGGAGACCCAGTACTTC.

Concerning this clone itself: This same CDR3 is encoded by further DNA sequences in the sample. This chain links TRBV7-9 with TRBJ2-7, with 9 bases identical to TRBD1. Per the germline V gene, CDR1 is SEHNR and CDR2 is FQNEAQ (reference sequence). After removal of 4 bases from V and 3 bases from J, the junction contained 4 bases not matched to a gene. CDR3 length: 14 residues. The DNA for the CDR3 is TGTGCCAGCAGCTCCGGGACAGGGAGCTACGAGCAGTACTTC. It translates to CASSSGTGSYEQYF.

This clone showed up many times. The chain employs TRBV29-1 and TRBJ1-1; D call uncertain. Trimming cost V 5 bases and J 1 base, with 11 bases left between them. The CDR3 has 13 amino acids. The germline V gene encodes CDR1 SQVTM and CDR2 ANQGSEA. CDR3 residues: CSVQRDRNTEAFF. The CDR3 coding sequence is TGCAGCGTTCAGCGGGATCGGAACACTGAAGCTTTCTTT.

V is TRBV15 and J is TRBJ1-4; TRBD1 might be the D (6 bases). The CDR3 sequence is 17 residues long. Germline V lookup: CDR1 LNHNV, CDR2 YYDKDF (reference sequence). Deletions cut 3 bases from V and 2 bases from J, with 16 bases between. CDR3 in amino acids: CATSSQGGGVTNEKLFF. The DNA for the CDR3 is TGTGCCACCAGCAGCCAGGGAGGGGGGGTCACTAATGAAAAACTGTTTTTT.

The gene calls are TRBV11-3 and TRBJ2-5; 7 bases are shared with TRBD1. Looked up from germline, CDR1 is SGHNT and CDR2 is YENEEA. The length of the CDR3 is 17 residues. V gave up 4 bases and J gave up 2 bases; unmatched junction bases: 13. This CDR3 reads CASSSDLRTGKQETQYF. CDR3 sequence (DNA): TGTGCCAGCAGCTCCGACCTTCGGACAGGAAAACAAGAGACCCAGTACTTC. The full variable domain, rest sourced from reference TRBV11-3 and TRBJ2-5, is EAGVVQSPRYKIIEKKQPVAFWCNPISGHNTLYWYLQNLGQGPELLIRYENEEAVDDSQLPKDRFSAERLKGVDSTLKIQPAELGDSAVYLCASSSDLRTGKQETQYFGPGTRLLVL.

This chain uses TRBV4-2 with TRBJ2-7; D is perhaps TRBD2 (5 bases). The germline V gene has CDR1 LGHNA and CDR2 YNFKEQ. Trimming left V 4 bases short and J 2 bases short, with 12 bases between. The CDR3 covers 14 residues. CDR3 residues: CASSPLERAYEQYF. The CDR3 bases are TGTGCCAGCAGCCCCCTGGAGAGGGCCTACGAGCAGTACTTC.

The chain uses TRBV6-4 and TRBJ2-1; D may be TRBD1 (5 bases). In germline, CDR1 is MRHNA, CDR2 SNTAGT. CDR3 length: 16 amino acids. Between the trimmed V and J ends, which lost 3 bases and 0 bases, there was a span of 12 bases. For the CDR3, the DNA is TGTGCCAGCAGTGAACGTAGGGGCAGCTCCTACAATGAGCAGTTCTTC. This sequence encodes CASSERRGSSYNEQFF.

V usage is TRBV9 and J usage is TRBJ2-5, with 9 bases fitting TRBD1. Per the germline V gene, CDR1 is SGDLS and CDR2 is YYNGEE. The CDR3 has 15 residues. The V and J ends lost 1 base and 9 bases, in that order; junction bases with no gene match: 10. The CDR3 is CASSVLGTGMGAQYF. For the CDR3, the DNA is TGTGCCAGCAGCGTACTCGGGACAGGGATGGGTGCCCAGTACTTC.

This chain links TRBV15 with TRBJ2-1; 12 bases are a match to TRBD2. V shed 5 bases and J 4 bases; nucleotides not matched to a gene: 6. Germline CDR1 LNHNV, CDR2 YYDKDF (reference sequence). The CDR3 has 16 residues. The DNA of the CDR3 is TGTGCCACCAGCGGGGGGACTAGCGGGCCGTACAATGAGCAGTTCTTC. Translating gives CATSGGTSGPYNEQFF.

The chain combines TRBV30 with TRBJ1-2, with 7 bases matching TRBD1. The V gene end was trimmed by 3 bases and the J gene end by 1 base; junction bases not matched to a gene: 14. The CDR3 is 17 residues long. Germline loops: CDR1 GTSNPN, CDR2 SVGIG (reference sequence). CDR3 in amino acids: CAWRVLAGGISNYGYTF. The CDR3 region has the DNA TGTGCCTGGAGGGTATTGGCAGGGGGAATTAGTAACTATGGCTACACCTTC. Drawing the rest from reference TRBV30 and TRBJ1-2, the complete variable domain is SQTIHQWPATLVQPVGSPLSLECTVEGTSNPNLYWYRQAAGRGLQLLFYSVGIGQISSEVPQNLSASRPQDRQFILSSKKLLLSDSGFYLCAWRVLAGGISNYGYTFGSGTRLTVV.

This sequence joins TRBV18 and TRBJ2-1; tentative D call: TRBD2 (5 bases). The germline V and J ends were trimmed by 1 base and 8 bases, with 15 bases remaining between them. The V gene's germline CDR1 is KGHSH and CDR2 LQKENI. This CDR3 has 15 amino acids. CDR3 amino acids: CASSPLSSILDEQFF. DNA for the CDR3: TGTGCCAGCTCACCACTGTCTAGCATCCTCGATGAGCAGTTCTTC.

This sequence joins TRBV5-1 and TRBJ2-2; 7 positions agree with TRBD1. Germline V gene sequence: CDR1 SGHRS, CDR2 YFSETQ. The CDR3 contains 16 residues. J gave up 1 base and V 4 bases, and 7 bases lay outside the gene matches. As DNA, the CDR3 is TGCGCCAGCAGCCTGCTGGGGACAGAGAACACCGGGGAGCTGTTTTTT. Its translation is CASSLLGTENTGELFF.

The chain employs TRBV4-2 and TRBJ1-2; 7 nucleotides agree with TRBD1. This CDR3 region has 14 residues. J lost 8 bases, V lost 1 base, and 7 bases had no gene match. Germline CDR1 LGHNA, CDR2 YNFKEQ. The CDR3 DNA reads TGTGCCAGCAGCCAAGTTGCGACAGGGCGCGGCTACACCTTC. Translated: CASSQVATGRGYTF.

The CDR3 loop reads CASSNRDRGLNYGYTF. Written as DNA, the CDR3 is TGTGCCAGCAGCAACCGGGACAGGGGGTTGAACTATGGCTACACCTTC. The chain combines TRBV7-9 with TRBJ1-2, with 11 bases fitting TRBD1. Germline V CDR1 and CDR2: SEHNR, FQNEAQ (reference sequence). J lost 2 bases, V lost 5 bases, and 7 bases had no gene match. The CDR3 extends over 16 amino acids.

The chain employs TRBV19 and TRBJ2-3, with D uncertain. The CDR3 runs 13 residues. The germline CDR1 and CDR2 sequences are LNHDA and SQIVND (reference sequence). V lost 3 bases to trimming and J lost 4 bases, with 8 bases between them. The chain's CDR3 is CASSMAVADTQYF. The CDR3, as DNA: TGTGCCAGTAGTATGGCAGTCGCAGATACGCAGTATTTT.

This clone was observed a single time. Sequence at one end of the junction differs from germline and may be a read error. The chain joins TRBV18 to TRBJ2-7; 8 nucleotides agree with TRBD2. This CDR3 has 13 residues. Germline CDR1 is KGHSH and CDR2 is LQKENI. The DNA of the CDR3 is TGTGCCAGCTCTCCACGGGAGGGCTACGAGCAGTACTTC. Its protein product is CASSPREGYEQYF.